This T cell receptor (beta chain) was identified during a study of identical twins. Regarding the study as a whole: Part of the zero-insertion signal could reflect confounding by invariant MAIT and iNKT cells.

Germline loops: CDR1 LNHNV, CDR2 YYDKDF (reference sequence). Trimming at V came to 5 bases and at J to 4 bases, leaving 4 bases not matched to a gene. The CDR3 runs 13 residues. This clonotype was seen repeatedly, ten times or more. What it binds is not known. Addition of a universal primer site occurred through template switching, and cDNA carried unique molecular identifiers. TCRdb used MiXCR to reprocess the 5' RACE reads, holding one entry per CDR3 protein. This sample has 200,000 to 300,000 distinct CDR3 sequences, with 7.5% found just once. Separately, the same data were catalogued under a study of yellow fever vaccine responses in identical twins. That source notes: Each twin's T cell response to the vaccine was reported to look partly convergent and partly personalized.

This chain uses TRBV15 with TRBJ2-7; 8 bases are a match to TRBD2. This TCR derives from a young woman in good health. The material sequenced was CD8+ T cells sorted from blood. CDR3 sequence (DNA): TGTGCCACCAGCCTTGCGGGAGGATACGAGCAGTACTTC. It yields the protein CATSLAGGYEQYF.